Listed below are T cell receptor beta chains from one sample, sequenced in a study of shared clonotypes between healthy human individuals. Clones were read by immunoSEQ multiplex PCR, and TCRdb kept only the in-frame ones, dropping some. Of about 1.5 million clones in the sample, approximately 98% were seen once. What was sequenced was naive CD4+ T cells sorted from blood. These receptors all stem from a young man in good health. Both conserved end residues are part of each CDR3. The D gene is left open where the match is weak. Size is stated for part of the rows, as once, few or many counts, or as a class when the clone is expanded.

J gene | clone size | D gene | V gene | CDR3 DNA | CDR3 protein
TRBJ2-3 | . | TRBD2 | TRBV4-2 | TGTGCCAGCAGCCAGTCTTGGGGTCTAGCGGGAGTTTTAGGCGGGACAGATACGCAGTATTTT | CASSQSWGLAGVLGGTDTQYF
TRBJ1-4 | . | . | TRBV10-1 | TGCGCCAGCAGTGAGTCAGGCAATTACCCCTTTAGGGTTTTT | CASSESGNYPFRVF
TRBJ1-1 | . | . | TRBV29-1 | TGCAGCGTTGCATCCTCGGCTGAAGCTTTCTTT | CSVASSAEAFF
TRBJ1-1 | . | . | TRBV25-1 | TGTGCCAGCAGTGATTCATATAGCGAAGCTTTCTTT | CASSDSYSEAFF
TRBJ2-5 | . | . | TRBV5-1 | TGCGCCAGCAGCTTGGGGGGGAACCAAGAGACCCAGTACTTC | CASSLGGNQETQYF
TRBJ2-4 | . | TRBD2 | TRBV14 | TGTGCCAGCAGCCGAGCGGGAGGGCCGGGAAACATTCAGTACTTC | CASSRAGGPGNIQYF
TRBJ1-3 | . | . | TRBV10-3 | TGTGCCATCAGTGGGCCGGGACAAAGCAACACCATATATTTT | CAISGPGQSNTIYF
TRBJ2-1 | once | . | TRBV30 | TGTGCCTGGAGTGGGCCAGGGCCCTACAATGAGCAGTTCTTC | CAWSGPGPYNEQFF
TRBJ2-1 | . | TRBD2 | TRBV19 | TGTGCCAGTAGTATAGATCGGCTAGCGGGGTTGGGCTACAATGAGCAGTTCTTC | CASSIDRLAGLGYNEQFF
TRBJ2-7 | . | . | TRBV4-3 | TGCGCCAGCAGCCAAGATCTATTAGGGGACGGTGAGGAGCAGTACTTC | CASSQDLLGDGEEQYF
TRBJ2-7 | . | TRBD1 | TRBV7-2 | TGTGCCAGCAGCTTACTTCCGGGACAGAGGGATTACGAGCAGTACTTC | CASSLLPGQRDYEQYF
TRBJ1-2 | . | . | TRBV28 | TGTGCCAGCAGTTCTTACGGCACCTATGGCTACACCTTC | CASSSYGTYGYTF
TRBJ2-1 | . | . | TRBV5-5 | TGTGCCAGCAGACACCGACTAGTCCATGAGCAGTTCTTC | CASRHRLVHEQFF
TRBJ2-7 | . | TRBD2 | TRBV10-3 | TGTGCCATCAGTGAACTAGCGGGAGAGTACGAGCAGTACTTC | CAISELAGEYEQYF
TRBJ2-7 | . | TRBD2 | TRBV7-8 | TGTGCCAGCAGCAGAGCCGGGACTACCTCTTTGTACGAGCAGTACTTC | CASSRAGTTSLYEQYF
TRBJ2-5 | once | . | TRBV6-5 | TGTGCCAGCAGTCAAACTGTGGAGACCCAGTACTTC | CASSQTVETQYF
TRBJ2-2 | . | . | TRBV5-4 | TGTGCCAGCAGCGAACAGGTGAAAAGACGGACCGGGGAGCTGTTTTTT | CASSEQVKRRTGELFF
TRBJ2-5 | . | . | TRBV5-8 | TGTGCCAGCAGCTTAGAAGAGACCCAGTACTTC | CASSLEETQYF
TRBJ2-7 | . | . | TRBV27 | TGTGCCAGCAGTTTACGCCCCTGGGACTCGACCTACGAGCAGTACTTC | CASSLRPWDSTYEQYF
TRBJ2-7 | . | TRBD1 | TRBV7-8 | TGTGCCAGCAGCTTAGGGGACAGGGGCGAGCAGTACTTC | CASSLGDRGEQYF
TRBJ2-5 | . | . | TRBV30 | TGTGCCTGGAGACAGGGAGGGCAAGAGACCCAGTACTTC | CAWRQGGQETQYF
TRBJ2-3 | . | TRBD2 | TRBV7-9 | TGTGCCAGCAGCTCGCGGGAGGGCCCTCGTAGCACAGATACGCAGTATTTT | CASSSREGPRSTDTQYF
TRBJ2-7 | . | . | TRBV2 | TGTGCCAGCTCTCCGCAGTACTCCTACGAGCAGTACTTC | CASSPQYSYEQYF
TRBJ1-2 | . | . | TRBV18 | TGTGCCAGCTCCCCCCAACCGGTCAAGGATGGCTACACCTTC | CASSPQPVKDGYTF
TRBJ2-2 | . | TRBD1 | TRBV23-1 | TGCGCCAGCAGTCAATCAACAGGGGGCACCGGGGAGCTGTTTTTT | CASSQSTGGTGELFF
TRBJ2-7 | . | . | TRBV6-6 | TGTGCCAGCAGTTACTCTGGGGCGACTTCCTACGAGCAGTACTTC | CASSYSGATSYEQYF
TRBJ2-1 | . | . | TRBV10-3 | TGTGCCATCAGTGATTCAACGGGACTTAAGTTCTTC | CAISDSTGLKFF
TRBJ1-5 | . | . | TRBV19 | TGTGCCAGTAGTATCCTCATAAATCAGCCCCAGCATTTT | CASSILINQPQHF
TRBJ2-1 | . | TRBD2 | TRBV2 | TGTGCCAGCAGCGAGCTGGGACTAGCGGGCAATGAGCAGTTCTTC | CASSELGLAGNEQFF
TRBJ1-1 | . | . | TRBV5-1 | TGCGCCAGCAGCTTGGAGTCGGGGGCGAACACTGAAGCTTTCTTT | CASSLESGANTEAFF
TRBJ2-7 | once | TRBD2 | TRBV6-1 | TGTGCCAGCAGTGAACTAGCGGGAGTAGTCGAGCAGTACTTC | CASSELAGVVEQYF
TRBJ2-7 | . | TRBD2 | TRBV18 | TGTGCCAGCTCACCATCGGCAGGGACTAGCGACGAGCAGTACTTC | CASSPSAGTSDEQYF
TRBJ1-1 | once | . | TRBV7-6 | TGTGCCAGCAGCTTTTTAGGGGGCACTGAAGCTTTCTTT | CASSFLGGTEAFF
TRBJ1-1 | . | . | TRBV29-1 | TGCAGCGCAGACAGAGGGAACACTGAAGCTTTCTTT | CSADRGNTEAFF
TRBJ2-3 | . | . | TRBV14 | TGTGCCAGCAGCCAGCCGGGACTGAGCACAGATACGCAGTATTTT | CASSQPGLSTDTQYF
TRBJ2-2 | . | . | TRBV9 | TGTGCCAGCAGCGTTGGTACTTTAAGCGCCGGGGAGCTGTTTTTT | CASSVGTLSAGELFF
TRBJ2-3 | . | . | TRBV25-1 | TGTGCCAGCAGTGAAGGCAGGGTGTGGACAGATACGCAGTATTTT | CASSEGRVWTDTQYF
TRBJ2-2 | . | . | TRBV5-4 | TGTGCCAGCAGCTTGGGTGCGGCCGGGGAGCTGTTTTTT | CASSLGAAGELFF
TRBJ2-3 | . | TRBD2 | TRBV2 | TGTGCCAGCACACCGGGACTAGCCCTGAGAAGCACAGATACGCAGTATTTT | CASTPGLALRSTDTQYF
TRBJ1-2 | . | . | TRBV11-2 | TGTGCCAGCAGCTTAGCTGGGGCGCGGGGCTACACCTTC | CASSLAGARGYTF
TRBJ1-5 | . | TRBD1 | TRBV6-5 | TGTGCCAGCAGTTACAACAGGGGAAACCAGCCCCAGCATTTT | CASSYNRGNQPQHF
TRBJ2-7 | . | . | TRBV9 | TGTGCCAGCAGCGTAGGAGGAACGCCCTACGAGCAGTACTTC | CASSVGGTPYEQYF
TRBJ2-1 | . | TRBD2 | TRBV5-1 | TGCGCCAGCAGCTTGGCCCGTTGGGCTAGCGGGAGGGCCCCCTACAATGAGCAGTTCTTC | CASSLARWASGRAPYNEQFF
TRBJ2-1 | . | TRBD2 | TRBV4-1 | TGCGCCAGCAGCCAAGAACCTCCTCTAGCGGGAGTGGGAAATGAGCAGTTCTTC | CASSQEPPLAGVGNEQFF
TRBJ2-7 | . | . | TRBV28 | TGTGCCAGCAGTTTATCTACTGGGGGGCCCCACATAAGAACCTCCTACGAGCAGTACTTC | CASSLSTGGPHIRTSYEQYF
TRBJ2-6 | . | TRBD2 | TRBV27 | TGTGCCAGTCGACTAGCGGGCCTCTCTGGGGCCAACGTCCTGACTTTC | CASRLAGLSGANVLTF
TRBJ1-4 | . | . | TRBV10-3 | TGTGCCATCAGTGAGGCGGTTAATGAAAAACTGTTTTTT | CAISEAVNEKLFF
TRBJ2-1 | . | . | TRBV5-5 | TGTGCCAGCAGCTTGGGGGCCTATGAGCAGTTCTTC | CASSLGAYEQFF
TRBJ1-4 | . | . | TRBV14 | TGTGCCAGCAGCCAAGATCTAGGGGCGACTAATGAAAAACTGTTTTTT | CASSQDLGATNEKLFF
TRBJ1-4 | . | . | TRBV28 | TGTGCCAGCAGTTTACCCGGGGACCTCGGGGAAAAACTGTTTTTT | CASSLPGDLGEKLFF
TRBJ1-4 | . | . | TRBV7-9 | TGTGCCAGCAGCTTAGCCCAGCCATCCGAAAAACTGTTTTTT | CASSLAQPSEKLFF
TRBJ2-2 | . | TRBD2 | TRBV9 | TGTGCCAGCAGCGGACCTAGCGGGAGAAACGCCGGGGAGCTGTTTTTT | CASSGPSGRNAGELFF
TRBJ2-7 | . | TRBD2 | TRBV2 | TGTGCCAGCAGTGAAATTACGGGAGGTGTCGAGCAGTACTTC | CASSEITGGVEQYF
TRBJ1-1 | once | TRBD1 | TRBV5-1 | TGCGCCAGCAGCTTTACAGGGGGCTCCGCTGAAGCTTTCTTT | CASSFTGGSAEAFF
TRBJ2-7 | . | . | TRBV11-1 | TGTGCCAGCAGCTTAGTTGCTTTGGGTTACGAGCAGTACTTC | CASSLVALGYEQYF
TRBJ2-3 | . | . | TRBV5-1 | TGCGCCAGCAGCTTGGTTTTAAGCACAGATACGCAGTATTTT | CASSLVLSTDTQYF
TRBJ2-7 | once | . | TRBV9 | TGTGCCAGCAGCGCGAGCGGGTTTACCTACGAGCAGTACTTC | CASSASGFTYEQYF